The rows below give T cell receptor beta chains drawn from one sample of a study of T cells after yellow fever vaccination. TCRdb redid the calling of the 5' RACE reads with MiXCR, one entry per CDR3 protein. The table has fewer than 500,000 distinct CDR3 sequences, about 19% seen once. Here the sequenced sample was PBMCs, taken before the yellow fever booster vaccination. The source is a man between 18 and 29 years old who received the YFV17D yellow fever vaccine. Each CDR3 is given with its conserved first and last residue. D genes are given only for firm matches. Expanded clones get a size class; other rows say once, few or many, or leave the size out.

TRBD1	TRBV29-1	12	few	TRBJ1-1	TGCAGCGTAGGGGGCATAAACACTGAAGCTTTCTTT	CSVGGINTEAFF
-	TRBV6-5	14	-	TRBJ2-5	TGTGCCAGCAGTTACCTTGACACCCAAGAGACCCAGTACTTC	CASSYLDTQETQYF
-	TRBV7-2	13	once	TRBJ2-1	TGTGCCAGCAGCTTAGATCCCCCCGGTGAGCAGTTCTTC	CASSLDPPGEQFF
-	TRBV12-3/TRBV12-4	13	few	TRBJ2-4	TGTGCCAGCACCCAGGGGTCAGTGACTATTCAGTACTTC	CASTQGSVTIQYF
-	TRBV5-5	15	few	TRBJ1-5	TGTGCCAGCAGCTTTTCACAGGGATCCAATCAGCCCCAGCATTTT	CASSFSQGSNQPQHF
TRBD1	TRBV9	15	-	TRBJ2-5	TGTGCCAGCAGCACCGACAGGGGGCAAGGAGAGACCCAGTACTTC	CASSTDRGQGETQYF
TRBD2	TRBV25-1	16	few	TRBJ2-1	TGTGCCAGCAGTGAGCCCTCCGGTCGGGGGGACAATGAGCAGTTCTTC	CASSEPSGRGDNEQFF
-	TRBV7-2	15	-	TRBJ2-3	TGTGCCAGCAGCTTAAGGGGGGGGACCACAGATACGCAGTATTTT	CASSLRGGTTDTQYF
TRBD1	TRBV5-1	17	few	TRBJ1-2	TGCGCCAGCAGCGAGTCCGGGACAGTCGTCCCTAACTATGGCTACACCTTC	CASSESGTVVPNYGYTF
-	TRBV3-1	12	-	TRBJ2-7	TGTGCCAGCAGCCAAGACAGGGCCGAGCAGTACTTC	CASSQDRAEQYF
-	TRBV20-1	14	few	TRBJ2-5	TGCAGTGCTAGTGGCGGACTGTTACAAGAGACCCAGTACTTC	CSASGGLLQETQYF
-	TRBV6-1	16	few	TRBJ2-2	TGTGCCAGCAGAACGAGCGCCCTCGCGAACACCGGGGAGCTGTTTTTT	CASRTSALANTGELFF
-	TRBV12-3/TRBV12-4	13	-	TRBJ1-2	TGTGCCAGCAGTTCTGGCATAGGGTCTGGCTACACCTTC	CASSSGIGSGYTF
-	TRBV20-1	14	-	TRBJ2-3	TGCAGTGCTATTGTCCTCCATAGCACAGATACGCAGTATTTT	CSAIVLHSTDTQYF
-	TRBV7-3	14	many	TRBJ2-2	TGTGCCAGCAGCTTAACACAGGGTCCCGGGGAGCTGTTTTTT	CASSLTQGPGELFF
-	TRBV9	14	-	TRBJ1-6	TGTGCCAGCAGACCTGGGGGGGGCAATTCACCCCTCCACTTT	CASRPGGGNSPLHF
TRBD2	TRBV27	15	few	TRBJ2-7	TGTGCCAGCAGTTTAGTCCAGGGAGGGACCTACGAGCAGTACTTC	CASSLVQGGTYEQYF
-	TRBV4-1	16	-	TRBJ2-1	TGCGCCAGCAGACCGGATCGGGGAGGACGGGTCAATGAGCAGTTCTTC	CASRPDRGGRVNEQFF
-	TRBV5-1	17	-	TRBJ2-6	TGCGCCAGCAGCTTGGTCGGGCTTTACTCTGGGGCCAACGTCCTGACTTTC	CASSLVGLYSGANVLTF
-	TRBV7-2	13	-	TRBJ1-1	TGTGCCAGCAGCACCCAGGGAGACACTGAAGCTTTCTTT	CASSTQGDTEAFF
TRBD2	TRBV12-3/TRBV12-4	14	-	TRBJ2-1	TGTGCCAGCAGTTTCGGGGGGGACTACAATGAGCAGTTCTTC	CASSFGGDYNEQFF
-	TRBV4-1	12	-	TRBJ2-1	TGCGCCAGCAGCCAGCCTTTGGATGAGCAGTTCTTC	CASSQPLDEQFF
-	TRBV4-1	16	many	TRBJ2-1	TGCGCCAGCAGCCAAAGGGAGACAGGAGAGTACAATGAGCAGTTCTTC	CASSQRETGEYNEQFF
TRBD1	TRBV5-1	14	many	TRBJ2-2	TGCGCCAGCAGCTTCAGGGGGCGCACCGGGGAGCTGTTTTTT	CASSFRGRTGELFF
-	TRBV10-3	14	few	TRBJ2-3	TGTGCCATCAGTAACTCAGGTCTCACAGATACGCAGTATTTT	CAISNSGLTDTQYF
-	TRBV5-1	16	few	TRBJ2-5	TGCGCCAGCAGCTTGGGCGGTAGCGAGGGGCAAGAGACCCAGTACTTC	CASSLGGSEGQETQYF
-	TRBV20-1	17	-	TRBJ1-2	TGCAGTGCTAGAGACCCATGGGGCGGAACGCCAACGGGGGGCTACACCTTC	CSARDPWGGTPTGGYTF
TRBD2	TRBV7-2	18	-	TRBJ2-2	TGTGCCAGCAGCCTCCGCGATTTAGCGGGGGGGCTAATCGGGGAGCTGTTTTTT	CASSLRDLAGGLIGELFF
TRBD2	TRBV11-2	15	few	TRBJ2-7	TGTGCCAGCAGCCAAAGTAGCGGGACCTCCTACGAGCAGTACTTC	CASSQSSGTSYEQYF
-	TRBV20-1	13	-	TRBJ1-1	TGCAGTGCTAGGCCCGGGGGAAAAACTGAAGCTTTCTTT	CSARPGGKTEAFF
TRBD1	TRBV20-1	16	-	TRBJ2-1	TGCAGTGCTAGACTACCCGGGACAGGGTTCTACAATGAGCAGTTCTTC	CSARLPGTGFYNEQFF
-	TRBV3-1	16	-	TRBJ2-1	TGTGCCAGCAGCCAAGATCTAGGGTGGCCCCGCAATGAGCAGTTCTTC	CASSQDLGWPRNEQFF
TRBD2	TRBV5-4	15	-	TRBJ2-1	TGTGCCAGCAGCTTGGAGCGGGGGGGCATCGATGAGCAGTTCTTC	CASSLERGGIDEQFF
-	TRBV7-6	14	few	TRBJ2-2	TGTGCCAGCAGCTTTGGGGTTGGCACCGGGGAGCTGTTTTTT	CASSFGVGTGELFF
TRBD2	TRBV9	15	-	TRBJ2-1	TGTGCCAGCAGCGACCCGGCTAGCGGGGGTTTTGAGCAGTTCTTC	CASSDPASGGFEQFF
-	TRBV20-1	15	few	TRBJ1-6	TGCAGTGCTAGGACGATGGACCCGGGCAATTCACCCCTCCACTTT	CSARTMDPGNSPLHF
-	TRBV29-1	14	few	TRBJ2-1	TGCAGCGTTGAAGGGGCTAGCACCTACAATGAGCAGTTCTTC	CSVEGASTYNEQFF
TRBD2	TRBV19	14	-	TRBJ2-3	TGTGCCAGTAGCCAGCGGGGGAGCACAGATACGCAGTATTTT	CASSQRGSTDTQYF
-	TRBV20-1	10	few	TRBJ2-5	TGCAGCGGTCGATTCGAGACCCAGTACTTC	CSGRFETQYF
TRBD2	TRBV19	13	-	TRBJ2-7	TGTGCCAGTACCCCGACTAGCGCGGGAGAGCAGTACTTC	CASTPTSAGEQYF
-	TRBV6-5	14	-	TRBJ1-1	TGTGCCAGCAGTTACCAAAGCCTCCGCACTGAAGCTTTCTTT	CASSYQSLRTEAFF
TRBD1	TRBV4-1	14	-	TRBJ1-2	TGCGCCAGCAGCCCTAATACAGGGGTCGGAGGCTACACCTTC	CASSPNTGVGGYTF